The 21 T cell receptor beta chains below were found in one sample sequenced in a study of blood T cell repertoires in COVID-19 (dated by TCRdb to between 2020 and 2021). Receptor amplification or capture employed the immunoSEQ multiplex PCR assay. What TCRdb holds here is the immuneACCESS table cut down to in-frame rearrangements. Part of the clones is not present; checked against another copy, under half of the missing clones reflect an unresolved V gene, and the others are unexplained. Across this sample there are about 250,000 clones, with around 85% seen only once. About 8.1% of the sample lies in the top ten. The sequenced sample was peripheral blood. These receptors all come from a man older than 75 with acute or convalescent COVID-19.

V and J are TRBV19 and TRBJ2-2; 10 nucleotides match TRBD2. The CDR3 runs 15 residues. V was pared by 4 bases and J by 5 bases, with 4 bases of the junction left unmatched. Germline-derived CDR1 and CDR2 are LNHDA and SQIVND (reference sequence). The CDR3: CASSSRTSGTGELFF. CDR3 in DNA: TGTGCCAGTAGTAGCCGGACTAGCGGTACCGGGGAGCTGTTTTTT.

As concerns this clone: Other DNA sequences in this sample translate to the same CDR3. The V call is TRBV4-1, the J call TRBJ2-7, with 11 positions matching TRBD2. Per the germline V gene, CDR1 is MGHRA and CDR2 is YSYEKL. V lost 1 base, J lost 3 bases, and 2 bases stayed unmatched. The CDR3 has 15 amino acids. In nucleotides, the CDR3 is TGCGCCAGCAGCCAAGCCGGGACTAGCGGCTACGAGCAGTACTTC. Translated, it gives CASSQAGTSGYEQYF.

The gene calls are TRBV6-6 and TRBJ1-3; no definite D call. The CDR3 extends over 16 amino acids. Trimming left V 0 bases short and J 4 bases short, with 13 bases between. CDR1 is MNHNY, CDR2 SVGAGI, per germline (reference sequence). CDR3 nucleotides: TGTGCCAGCAGTTACTCGACGGAGGGAGCCGGAAACACCATATATTTT. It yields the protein CASSYSTEGAGNTIYF.

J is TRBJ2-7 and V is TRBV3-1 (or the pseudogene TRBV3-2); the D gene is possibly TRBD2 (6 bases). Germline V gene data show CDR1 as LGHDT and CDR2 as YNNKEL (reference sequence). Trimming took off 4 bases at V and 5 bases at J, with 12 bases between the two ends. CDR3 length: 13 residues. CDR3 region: CASSRGTGHEQYF. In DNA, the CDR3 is TGTGCCAGCAGCCGCGGGACTGGCCACGAGCAGTACTTC.

The CDR3 loop is CASSKLAGVDNEQFF. CDR3 nucleotides: TGTGCCAGCAGCAAGCTAGCGGGAGTCGACAATGAGCAGTTCTTC. The V and J genes are TRBV5-5 and TRBJ2-1, with 10 bases identical to TRBD2. This CDR3 region has 15 residues. Germline trimming cut 4 bases from V and 5 bases from J; bases unmatched to any gene: 6. Germline V lookup: CDR1 SGHKS, CDR2 YYEKEE (reference sequence).

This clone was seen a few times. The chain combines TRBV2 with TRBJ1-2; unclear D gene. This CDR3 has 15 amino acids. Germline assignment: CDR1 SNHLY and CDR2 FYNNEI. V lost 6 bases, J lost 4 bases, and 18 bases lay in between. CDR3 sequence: CASRAEVTLLYGYTF. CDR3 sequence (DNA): TGTGCCAGCAGGGCTGAGGTCACTTTACTCTATGGCTACACCTTC.

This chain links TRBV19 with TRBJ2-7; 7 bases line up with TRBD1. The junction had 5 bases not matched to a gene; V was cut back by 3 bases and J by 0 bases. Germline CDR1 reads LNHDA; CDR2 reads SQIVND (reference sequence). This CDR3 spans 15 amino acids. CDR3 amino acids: CASSMTGMSSYEQYF. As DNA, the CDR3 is TGTGCCAGTAGTATGACAGGGATGAGCTCCTACGAGCAGTACTTC.

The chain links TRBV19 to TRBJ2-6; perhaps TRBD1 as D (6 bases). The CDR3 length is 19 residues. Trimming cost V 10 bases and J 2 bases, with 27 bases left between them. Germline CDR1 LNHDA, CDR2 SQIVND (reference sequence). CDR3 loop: CATSKRIAGTNPGANVLTF. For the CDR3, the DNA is TGTGCCACGTCTAAGAGGATCGCAGGGACAAACCCTGGGGCCAACGTCCTGACTTTC.

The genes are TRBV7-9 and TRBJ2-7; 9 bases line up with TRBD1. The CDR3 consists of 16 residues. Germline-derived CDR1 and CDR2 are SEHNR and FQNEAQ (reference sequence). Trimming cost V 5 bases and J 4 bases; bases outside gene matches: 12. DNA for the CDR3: TGTGCCAGCAGCAGACGTTCCGGGACAGGGATATACGAGCAGTACTTC. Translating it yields CASSRRSGTGIYEQYF.

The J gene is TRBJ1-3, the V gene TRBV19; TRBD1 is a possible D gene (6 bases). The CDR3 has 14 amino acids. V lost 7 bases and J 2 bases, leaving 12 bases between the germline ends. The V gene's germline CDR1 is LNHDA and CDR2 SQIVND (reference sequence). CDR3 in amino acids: CASTLWTAGNTIYF. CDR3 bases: TGTGCCAGTACCCTTTGGACAGCTGGAAACACCATATATTTT.

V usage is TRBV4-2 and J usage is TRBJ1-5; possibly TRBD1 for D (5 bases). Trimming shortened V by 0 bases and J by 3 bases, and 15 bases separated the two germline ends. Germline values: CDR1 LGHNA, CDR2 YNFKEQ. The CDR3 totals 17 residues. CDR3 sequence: CASSQDLDGGYNQPQHF. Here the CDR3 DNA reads TGTGCCAGCAGCCAAGACTTAGACGGGGGGTACAATCAGCCCCAGCATTTT.

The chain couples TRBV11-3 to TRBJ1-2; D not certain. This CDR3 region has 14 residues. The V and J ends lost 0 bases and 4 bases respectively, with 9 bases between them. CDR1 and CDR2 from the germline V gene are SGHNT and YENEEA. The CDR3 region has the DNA TGTGCCAGCAGCTTAGATTCAGCGGGCTATGGCTACACCTTC. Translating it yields CASSLDSAGYGYTF.

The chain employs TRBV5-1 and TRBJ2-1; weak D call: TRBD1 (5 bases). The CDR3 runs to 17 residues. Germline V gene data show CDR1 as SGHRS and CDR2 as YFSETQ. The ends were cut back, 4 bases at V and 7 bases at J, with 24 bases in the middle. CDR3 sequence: CASSTPRVLGKANEQFF. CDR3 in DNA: TGCGCCAGCAGCACACCCAGGGTTTTGGGCAAAGCTAATGAGCAGTTCTTC.

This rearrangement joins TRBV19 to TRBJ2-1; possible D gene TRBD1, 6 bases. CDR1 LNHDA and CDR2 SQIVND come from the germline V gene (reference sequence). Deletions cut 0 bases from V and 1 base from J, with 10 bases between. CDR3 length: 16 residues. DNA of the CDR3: TGTGCCAGTAGTATAGACCTTACAGGGTCCTACAATGAGCAGTTCTTC. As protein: CASSIDLTGSYNEQFF.

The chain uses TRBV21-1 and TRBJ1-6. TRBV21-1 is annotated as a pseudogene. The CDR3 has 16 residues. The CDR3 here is CASSKVGSPGGSPLHF. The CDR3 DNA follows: TGTGCCAGCAGCAAAGTGGGCAGCCCGGGAGGTTCACCCCTCCACTTT.

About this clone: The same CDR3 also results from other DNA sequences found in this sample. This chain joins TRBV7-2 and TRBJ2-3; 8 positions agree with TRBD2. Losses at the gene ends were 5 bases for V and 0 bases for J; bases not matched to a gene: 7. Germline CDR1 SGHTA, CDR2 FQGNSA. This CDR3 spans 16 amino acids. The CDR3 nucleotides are TGTGCCAGCAGCCCGGCGGGGACTAGGAGCACAGATACGCAGTATTTT. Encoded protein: CASSPAGTRSTDTQYF.

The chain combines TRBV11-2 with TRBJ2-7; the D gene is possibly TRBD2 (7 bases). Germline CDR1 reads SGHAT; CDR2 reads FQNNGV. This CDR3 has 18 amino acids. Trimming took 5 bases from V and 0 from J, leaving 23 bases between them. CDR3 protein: CASSPRTGGGGLSYEQYF. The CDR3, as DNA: TGTGCCAGCAGCCCCAGAACGGGGGGCGGGGGCCTCTCCTACGAGCAGTACTTC. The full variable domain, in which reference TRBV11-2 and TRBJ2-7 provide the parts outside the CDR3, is EAGVAQSPRYKIIEKRQSVAFWCNPISGHATLYWYQQILGQGPKLLIQFQNNGVVDDSQLPKDRFSAERLKGVDSTLKIQPAKLEDSAVYLCASSPRTGGGGLSYEQYFGPGTRLTVT.

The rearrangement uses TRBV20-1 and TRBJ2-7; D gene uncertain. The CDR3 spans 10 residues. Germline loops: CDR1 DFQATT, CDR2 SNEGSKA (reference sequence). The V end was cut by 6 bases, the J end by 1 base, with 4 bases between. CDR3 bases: TGCAGTGCCCTATCCTACGAGCAGTACTTC. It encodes CSALSYEQYF.

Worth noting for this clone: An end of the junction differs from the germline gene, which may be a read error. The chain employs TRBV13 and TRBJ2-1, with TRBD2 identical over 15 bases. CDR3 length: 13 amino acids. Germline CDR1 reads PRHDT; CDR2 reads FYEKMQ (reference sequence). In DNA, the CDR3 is TGTGCCAGCAGTCGGGGACTAGCGGGAGGCCGAGTCTTC. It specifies CASSRGLAGGRVF.

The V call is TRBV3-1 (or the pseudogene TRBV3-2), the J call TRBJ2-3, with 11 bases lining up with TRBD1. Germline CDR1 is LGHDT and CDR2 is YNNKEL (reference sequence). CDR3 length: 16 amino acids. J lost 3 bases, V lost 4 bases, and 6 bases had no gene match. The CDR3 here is CASSLRDRGGTDTQYF. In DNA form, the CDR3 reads TGTGCCAGCAGCCTCCGGGACAGGGGGGGAACAGATACGCAGTATTTT.

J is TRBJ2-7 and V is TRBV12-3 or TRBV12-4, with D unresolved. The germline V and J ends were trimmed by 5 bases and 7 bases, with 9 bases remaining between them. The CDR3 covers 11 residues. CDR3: CASSHDKEQYF. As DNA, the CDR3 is TGTGCCAGCAGTCATGACAAGGAGCAGTACTTC.